This T cell receptor beta chain was retrieved from a study of PD-1 blockade in mismatch repair-deficient tumors. Findings and caveats of the study: Tumor-resident clones, often undetectable pretreatment in blood, expanded then contracted after pembrolizumab.

TCR sequencing covered three patients who responded to pembrolizumab. This table comes from immunoSEQ multiplex PCR, and its TCRdb copy is limited to in-frame clones, with some not included. The table records roughly 120,000 clones, around nine tenths of them present only once. Concerning this clone itself: Its specificity is not known.

Specimen: peripheral blood, collected approximately 70 weeks after starting pembrolizumab. This sequence originates from an adult with mismatch repair-deficient cancer.

This chain's CDR3 is CATSRDRGVKETQYF. The CDR3, as DNA: TGTGCCACCAGCAGAGACAGGGGGGTTAAGGAGACCCAGTACTTC. V usage is TRBV15 and J usage is TRBJ2-5, with D possibly TRBD1 on 7 matching bases. The CDR3 totals 15 residues. Trimming removed 0 bases at V and 5 bases at J, with 13 bases between. CDR1 is LNHNV, CDR2 YYDKDF, per germline (reference sequence). Looking up the rest from reference TRBV15 and TRBJ2-5 gives the full variable domain: DAMVIQNPRYQVTQFGKPVTLSCSQTLNHNVMYWYQQKSSQAPKLLFHYYDKDFNNEADTPDNFQSRRPNTSFCFLDIRSPGLGDTAMYLCATSRDRGVKETQYFGPGTRLLVL.